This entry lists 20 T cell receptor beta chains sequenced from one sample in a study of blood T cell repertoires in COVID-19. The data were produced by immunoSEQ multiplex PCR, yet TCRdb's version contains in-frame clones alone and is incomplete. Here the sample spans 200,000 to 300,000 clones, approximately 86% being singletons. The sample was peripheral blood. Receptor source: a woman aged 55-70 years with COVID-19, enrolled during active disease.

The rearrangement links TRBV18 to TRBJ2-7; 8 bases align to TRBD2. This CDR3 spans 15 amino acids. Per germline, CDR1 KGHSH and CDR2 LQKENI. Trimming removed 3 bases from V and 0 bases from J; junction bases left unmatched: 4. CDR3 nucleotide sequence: TGTGCCAGCTCACCTAGCGGGGCTAGCTCCTACGAGCAGTACTTC. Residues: CASSPSGASSYEQYF.

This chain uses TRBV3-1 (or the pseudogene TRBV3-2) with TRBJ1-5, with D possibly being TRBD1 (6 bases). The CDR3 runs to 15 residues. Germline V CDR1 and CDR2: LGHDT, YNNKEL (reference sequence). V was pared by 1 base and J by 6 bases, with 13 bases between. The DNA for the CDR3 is TGTGCCAGCAGCCAAGCGTCAGGGGTCGGTCAGCCCCAGCATTTT. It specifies CASSQASGVGQPQHF.

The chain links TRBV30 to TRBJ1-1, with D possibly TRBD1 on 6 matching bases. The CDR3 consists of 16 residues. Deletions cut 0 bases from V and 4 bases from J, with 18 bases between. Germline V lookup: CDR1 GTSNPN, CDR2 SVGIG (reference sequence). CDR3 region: CAWSVPRTHRVTEAFF. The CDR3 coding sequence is TGTGCCTGGAGTGTACCCCGGACTCACAGGGTCACTGAAGCTTTCTTT.

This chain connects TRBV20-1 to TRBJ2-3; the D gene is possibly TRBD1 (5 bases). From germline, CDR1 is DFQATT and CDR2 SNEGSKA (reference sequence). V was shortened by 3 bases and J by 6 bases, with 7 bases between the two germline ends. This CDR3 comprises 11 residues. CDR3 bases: TGCAGTGCTAGCCCAGGGGATACGCAGTATTTT. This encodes CSASPGDTQYF.

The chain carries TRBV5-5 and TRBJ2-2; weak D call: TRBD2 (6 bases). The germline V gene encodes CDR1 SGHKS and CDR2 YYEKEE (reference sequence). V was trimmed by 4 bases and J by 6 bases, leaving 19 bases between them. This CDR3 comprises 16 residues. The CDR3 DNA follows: TGTGCCAGCAGCGCCTCGGGAAGAGCGGGTGCCGGGGAGCTGTTTTTT. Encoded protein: CASSASGRAGAGELFF.

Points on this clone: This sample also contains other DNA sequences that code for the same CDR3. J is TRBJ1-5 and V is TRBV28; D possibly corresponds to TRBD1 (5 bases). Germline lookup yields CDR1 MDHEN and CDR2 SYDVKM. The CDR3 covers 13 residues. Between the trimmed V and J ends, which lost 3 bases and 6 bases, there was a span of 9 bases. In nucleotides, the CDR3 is TGTGCCAGCAGTTTGGGGGGGACTCAGCCCCAGCATTTT. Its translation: CASSLGGTQPQHF.

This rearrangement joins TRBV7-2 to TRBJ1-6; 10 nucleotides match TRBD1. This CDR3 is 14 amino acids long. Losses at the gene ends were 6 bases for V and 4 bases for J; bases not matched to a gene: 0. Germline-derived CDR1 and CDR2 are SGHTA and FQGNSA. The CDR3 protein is CASRDRGYNSPLHF. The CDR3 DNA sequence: TGTGCCAGCAGGGACAGGGGGTATAATTCACCCCTCCACTTT.

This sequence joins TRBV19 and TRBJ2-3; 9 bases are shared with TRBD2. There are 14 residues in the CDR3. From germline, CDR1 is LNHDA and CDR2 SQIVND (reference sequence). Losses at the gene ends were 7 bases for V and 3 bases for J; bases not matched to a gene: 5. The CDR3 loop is CASNSGRRTDTQYF. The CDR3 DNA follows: TGTGCCAGTAATAGCGGGAGACGGACAGATACGCAGTATTTT. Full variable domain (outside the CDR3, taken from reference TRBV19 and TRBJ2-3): DGGITQSPKYLFRKEGQNVTLSCEQNLNHDAMYWYRQDPGQGLRLIYYSQIVNDFQKGDIAEGYSVSREKKESFPLTVTSAQKNPTAFYLCASNSGRRTDTQYFGPGTRLTVL.

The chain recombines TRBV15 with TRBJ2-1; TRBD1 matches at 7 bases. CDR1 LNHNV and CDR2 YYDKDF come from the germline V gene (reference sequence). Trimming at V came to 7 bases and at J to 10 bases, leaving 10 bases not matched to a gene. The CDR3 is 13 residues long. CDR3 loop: CATKPRDSQEQFF. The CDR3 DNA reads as TGTGCCACCAAACCTCGGGACAGCCAAGAGCAGTTCTTC.

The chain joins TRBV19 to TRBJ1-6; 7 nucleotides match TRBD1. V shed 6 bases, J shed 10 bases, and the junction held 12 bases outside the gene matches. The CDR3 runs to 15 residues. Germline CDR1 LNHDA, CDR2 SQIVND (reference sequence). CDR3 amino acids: CASRYSTGFGSPLHF. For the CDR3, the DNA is TGTGCCAGTAGGTACTCGACAGGGTTTGGCTCACCCCTCCACTTT. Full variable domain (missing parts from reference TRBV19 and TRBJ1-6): DGGITQSPKYLFRKEGQNVTLSCEQNLNHDAMYWYRQDPGQGLRLIYYSQIVNDFQKGDIAEGYSVSREKKESFPLTVTSAQKNPTAFYLCASRYSTGFGSPLHFGNGTRLTVT.

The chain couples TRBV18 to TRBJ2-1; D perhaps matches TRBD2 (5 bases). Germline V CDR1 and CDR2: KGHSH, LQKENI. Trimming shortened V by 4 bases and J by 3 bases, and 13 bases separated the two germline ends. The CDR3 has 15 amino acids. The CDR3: CASSRRSGDYNEQFF. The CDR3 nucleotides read TGTGCCAGCTCACGTCGGAGCGGAGACTACAATGAGCAGTTCTTC. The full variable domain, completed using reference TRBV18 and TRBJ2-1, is NAGVMQNPRHLVRRRGQEARLRCSPMKGHSHVYWYRQLPEEGLKFMVYLQKENIIDESGMPKERFSAEFPKEGPSILRIQQVVRGDSAAYFCASSRRSGDYNEQFFGPGTRLTVL.

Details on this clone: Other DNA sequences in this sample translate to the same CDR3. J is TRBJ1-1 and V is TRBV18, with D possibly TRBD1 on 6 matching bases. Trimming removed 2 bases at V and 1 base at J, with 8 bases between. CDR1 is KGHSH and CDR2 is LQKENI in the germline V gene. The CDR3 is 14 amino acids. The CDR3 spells CASSPRQENTEAFF. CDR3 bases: TGTGCCAGCTCACCAAGACAGGAGAACACTGAAGCTTTCTTT.

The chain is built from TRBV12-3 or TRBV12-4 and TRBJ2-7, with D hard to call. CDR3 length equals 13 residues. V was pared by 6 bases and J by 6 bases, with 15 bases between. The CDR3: CASSPTAPSEQYF. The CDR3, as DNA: TGTGCCAGCAGCCCTACGGCTCCTAGCGAGCAGTACTTC.

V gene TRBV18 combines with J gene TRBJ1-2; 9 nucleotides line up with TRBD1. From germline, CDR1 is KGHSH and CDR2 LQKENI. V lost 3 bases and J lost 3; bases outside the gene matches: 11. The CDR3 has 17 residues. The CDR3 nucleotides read TGTGCCAGCTCACCCGACCGGACAGGGGTAGGGCACTATGGCTACACCTTC. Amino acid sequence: CASSPDRTGVGHYGYTF.

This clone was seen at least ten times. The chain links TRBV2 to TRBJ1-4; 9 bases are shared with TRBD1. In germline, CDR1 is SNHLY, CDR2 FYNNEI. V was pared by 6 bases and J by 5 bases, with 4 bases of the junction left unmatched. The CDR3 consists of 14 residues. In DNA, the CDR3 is TGTGCCAGCAGGAAAGGGACAGGGAATGAAAAACTGTTTTTT. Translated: CASRKGTGNEKLFF.

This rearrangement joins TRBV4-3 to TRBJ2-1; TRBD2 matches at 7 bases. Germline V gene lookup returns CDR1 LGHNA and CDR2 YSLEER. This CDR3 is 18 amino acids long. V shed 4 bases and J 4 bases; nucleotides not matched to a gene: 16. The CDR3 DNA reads TGCGCCAGCAGCCTGATCGAGGGGCGGGACTACTTTTACAATGAGCAGTTCTTC. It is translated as CASSLIEGRDYFYNEQFF.

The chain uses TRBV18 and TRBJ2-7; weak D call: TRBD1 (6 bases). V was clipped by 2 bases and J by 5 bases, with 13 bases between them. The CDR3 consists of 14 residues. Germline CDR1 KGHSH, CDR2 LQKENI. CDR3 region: CASSPMAGANEQYF. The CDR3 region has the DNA TGTGCCAGCTCACCAATGGCAGGGGCGAACGAGCAGTACTTC.

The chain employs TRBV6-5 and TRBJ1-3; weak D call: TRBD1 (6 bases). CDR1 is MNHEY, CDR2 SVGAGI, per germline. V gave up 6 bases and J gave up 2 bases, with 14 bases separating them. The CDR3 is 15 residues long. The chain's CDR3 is CASSRGQRAGNTIYF. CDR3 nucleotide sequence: TGTGCCAGCAGCCGCGGACAGAGAGCTGGAAACACCATATATTTT.

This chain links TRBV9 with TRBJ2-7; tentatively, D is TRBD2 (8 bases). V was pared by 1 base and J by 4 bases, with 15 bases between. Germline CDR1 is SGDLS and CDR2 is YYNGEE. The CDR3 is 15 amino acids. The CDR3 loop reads CASSVRDSGSYEQYF. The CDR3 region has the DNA TGTGCCAGCAGCGTAAGGGACAGCGGGAGTTACGAGCAGTACTTC. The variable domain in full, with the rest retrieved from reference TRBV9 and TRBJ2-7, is DSGVTQTPKHLITATGQRVTLRCSPRSGDLSVYWYQQSLDQGLQFLIQYYNGEERAKGNILERFSAQQFPDLHSELNLSSLELGDSALYFCASSVRDSGSYEQYFGPGTRLTVT.

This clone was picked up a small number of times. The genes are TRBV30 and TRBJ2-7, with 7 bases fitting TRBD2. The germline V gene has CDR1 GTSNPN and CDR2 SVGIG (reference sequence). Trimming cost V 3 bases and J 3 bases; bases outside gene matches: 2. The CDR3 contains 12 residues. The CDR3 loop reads CAWRGRGYEQYF. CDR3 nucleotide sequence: TGTGCCTGGAGAGGGAGGGGCTACGAGCAGTACTTC.